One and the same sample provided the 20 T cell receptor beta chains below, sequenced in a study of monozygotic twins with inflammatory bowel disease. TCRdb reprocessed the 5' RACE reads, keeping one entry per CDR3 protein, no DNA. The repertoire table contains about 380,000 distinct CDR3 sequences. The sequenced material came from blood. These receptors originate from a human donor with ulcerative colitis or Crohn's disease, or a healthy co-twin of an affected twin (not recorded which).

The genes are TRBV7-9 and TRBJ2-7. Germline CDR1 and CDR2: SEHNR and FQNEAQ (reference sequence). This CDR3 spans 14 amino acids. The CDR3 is CASSSGPNRGEQYF.

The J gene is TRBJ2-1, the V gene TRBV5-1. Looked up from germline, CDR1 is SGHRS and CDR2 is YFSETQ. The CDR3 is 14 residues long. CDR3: CASSVSTPYNEQFF. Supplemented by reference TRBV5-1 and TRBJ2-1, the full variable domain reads KAGVTQTPRYLIKTRGQQVTLSCSPISGHRSVSWYQQTPGQGLQFLFEYFSETQRNKGNFPGRFSGRQFSNSRSEMNVSTLELGDSALYLCASSVSTPYNEQFFGPGTRLTVL.

The chain's CDR3 is CASSLEGPPLEQYF. This chain uses TRBV5-1 with TRBJ2-7; TCRdb reports TRBD2, a call that lacks DNA to check it against. CDR3 size: 14 residues. Germline-derived CDR1 and CDR2 are SGHRS and YFSETQ.

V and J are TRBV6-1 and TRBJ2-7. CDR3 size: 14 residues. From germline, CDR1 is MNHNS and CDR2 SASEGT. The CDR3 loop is CASSTRQFGYEQYF.

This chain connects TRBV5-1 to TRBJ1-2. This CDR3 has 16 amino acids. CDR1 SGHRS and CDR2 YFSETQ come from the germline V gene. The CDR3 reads CASSPEAISSIYGYTF.

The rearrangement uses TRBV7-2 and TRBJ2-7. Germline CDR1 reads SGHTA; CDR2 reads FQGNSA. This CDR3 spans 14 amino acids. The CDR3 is CASTGGRSSYEQYF. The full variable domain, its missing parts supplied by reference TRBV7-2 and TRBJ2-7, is GAGVSQSPSNKVTEKGKDVELRCDPISGHTALYWYRQSLGQGLEFLIYFQGNSAPDKSGLPSDRFSAERTGGSVSTLTIQRTQQEDSAVYLCASTGGRSSYEQYFGPGTRLTVT.

CDR3 residues: CASSPGPGMGYEQYF. V and J are TRBV27 and TRBJ2-7; the TRBD1 assignment by TCRdb is unverifiable without DNA. From germline, CDR1 is MNHEY and CDR2 SMNVEV (reference sequence). There are 15 residues in the CDR3.

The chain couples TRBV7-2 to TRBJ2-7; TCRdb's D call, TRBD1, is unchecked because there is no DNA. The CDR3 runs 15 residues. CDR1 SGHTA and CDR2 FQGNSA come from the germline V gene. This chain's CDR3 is CASSFPPSSGYEQYF.

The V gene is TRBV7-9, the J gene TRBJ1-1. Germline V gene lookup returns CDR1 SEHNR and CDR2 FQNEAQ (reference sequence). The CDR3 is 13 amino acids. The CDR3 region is CASSNHINTEAFF.

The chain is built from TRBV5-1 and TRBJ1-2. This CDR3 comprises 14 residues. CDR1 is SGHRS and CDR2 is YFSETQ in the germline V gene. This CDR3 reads CASSLGSEFYGYTF.

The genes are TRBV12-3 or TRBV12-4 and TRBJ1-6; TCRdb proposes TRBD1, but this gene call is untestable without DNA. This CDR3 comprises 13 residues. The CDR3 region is CASRGQVYSPLHF.

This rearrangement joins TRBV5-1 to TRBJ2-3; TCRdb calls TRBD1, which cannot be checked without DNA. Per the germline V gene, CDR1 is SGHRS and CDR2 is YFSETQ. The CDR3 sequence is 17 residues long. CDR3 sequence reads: CASSFFGAQPSTDTQYF.

CDR3 sequence reads: CASSQTGPWQGPGANVLTF. The rearrangement links TRBV23-1 to TRBJ2-6; the D call from TCRdb, TRBD1, cannot be confirmed without DNA. TRBV23-1 is filed as an ORF, its function uncertain. The CDR3 is 19 residues long.

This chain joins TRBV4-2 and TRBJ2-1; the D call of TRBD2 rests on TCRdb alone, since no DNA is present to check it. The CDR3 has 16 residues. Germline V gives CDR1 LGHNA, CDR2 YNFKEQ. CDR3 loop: CASSQEGTSAYNEQFF.

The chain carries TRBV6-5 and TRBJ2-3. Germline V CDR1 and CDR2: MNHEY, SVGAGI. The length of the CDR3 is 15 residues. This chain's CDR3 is CASSYIASSTDTQYF.

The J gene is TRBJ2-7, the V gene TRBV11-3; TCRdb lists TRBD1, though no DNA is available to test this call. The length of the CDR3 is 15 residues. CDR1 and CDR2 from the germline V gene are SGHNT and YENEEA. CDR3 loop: CASSMGQGAKNEQYF. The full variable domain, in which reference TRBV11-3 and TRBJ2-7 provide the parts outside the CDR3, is EAGVVQSPRYKIIEKKQPVAFWCNPISGHNTLYWYLQNLGQGPELLIRYENEEAVDDSQLPKDRFSAERLKGVDSTLKIQPAELGDSAVYLCASSMGQGAKNEQYFGPGTRLTVT.

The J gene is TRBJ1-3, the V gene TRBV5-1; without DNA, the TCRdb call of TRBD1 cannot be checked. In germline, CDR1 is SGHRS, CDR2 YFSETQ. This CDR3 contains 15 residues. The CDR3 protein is CASSLLQGGGNTIYF.

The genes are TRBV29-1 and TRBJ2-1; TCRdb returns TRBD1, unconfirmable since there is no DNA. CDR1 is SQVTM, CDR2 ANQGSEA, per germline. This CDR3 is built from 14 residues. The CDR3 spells CSVERDRVYNEQFF.

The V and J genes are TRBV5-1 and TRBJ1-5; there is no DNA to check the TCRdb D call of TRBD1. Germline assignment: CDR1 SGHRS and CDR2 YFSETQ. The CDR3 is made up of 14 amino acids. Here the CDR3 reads CASSLATGTKPQHF.

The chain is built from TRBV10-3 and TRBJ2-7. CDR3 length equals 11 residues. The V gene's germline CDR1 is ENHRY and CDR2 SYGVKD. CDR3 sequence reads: CAISENYEQYF.